Sequencing of this T cell receptor (beta chain) was carried out in a study of Graves' ophthalmopathy and Graves' hyperthyroidism. Whole-study findings and limits: Clonotypes were expanded in thyroid at above 0.001 frequency, and most also appeared in blood.

Ophthalmopathy in the donors was of moderate-to-severe activity, with CAS ≥3, NOSPECS ≥4 and duration under 3 months. This clonotype appeared many times. Its target is unknown. Transcripts of RNA were the source for amplifying TCR beta CDR3 regions. First-round RT-PCR employed HTBI primers, with a second-round multiplex PCR after it. TCRdb fed the multiplex PCR reads into MiXCR, producing one record per CDR3 protein. This table has a few hundred thousand distinct CDR3 sequences, roughly 16% appearing once. The V end lost 5 bases, the J end lost 8 bases, and 12 bases lay between the germline ends. Looked up from germline, CDR1 is MNHNS and CDR2 is SASEGT. CDR3 size: 12 residues.

This receptor was identified in an adult man with Graves' ophthalmopathy. V gene TRBV6-1 combines with J gene TRBJ1-2; a weak D match, TRBD1 (5 bases). The specimen was peripheral blood. CDR3 DNA sequence: TGTGCCAGCAGTCGGGACCAAGAGGGCTACACCTTC. This codes for CASSRDQEGYTF.